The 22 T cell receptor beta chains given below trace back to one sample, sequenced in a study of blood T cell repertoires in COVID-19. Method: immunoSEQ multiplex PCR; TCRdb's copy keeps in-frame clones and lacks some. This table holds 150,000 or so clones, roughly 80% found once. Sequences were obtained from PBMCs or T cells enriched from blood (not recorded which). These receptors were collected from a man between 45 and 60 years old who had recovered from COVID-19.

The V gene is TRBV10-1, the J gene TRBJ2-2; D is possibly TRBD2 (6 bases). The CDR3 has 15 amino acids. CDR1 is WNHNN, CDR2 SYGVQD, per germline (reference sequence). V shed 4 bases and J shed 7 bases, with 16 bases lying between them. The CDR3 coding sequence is TGCGCCAGCAGTGCGCTACTAGGAGGGAACGGGGAGCTGTTTTTT. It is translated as CASSALLGGNGELFF.

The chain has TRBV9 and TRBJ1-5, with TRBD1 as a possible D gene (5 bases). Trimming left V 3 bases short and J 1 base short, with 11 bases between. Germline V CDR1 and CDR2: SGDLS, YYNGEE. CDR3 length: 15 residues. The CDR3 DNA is TGTGCCAGCAGCGCGGGGGACGTGAGCAATCAGCCCCAGCATTTT. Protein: CASSAGDVSNQPQHF.

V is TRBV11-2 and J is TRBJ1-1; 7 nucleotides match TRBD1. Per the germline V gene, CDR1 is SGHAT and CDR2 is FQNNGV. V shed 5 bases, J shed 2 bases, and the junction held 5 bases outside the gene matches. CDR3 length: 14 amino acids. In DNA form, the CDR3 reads TGTGCCAGCAGCCCCCGACAGGGTAACACTGAAGCTTTCTTT. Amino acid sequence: CASSPRQGNTEAFF.

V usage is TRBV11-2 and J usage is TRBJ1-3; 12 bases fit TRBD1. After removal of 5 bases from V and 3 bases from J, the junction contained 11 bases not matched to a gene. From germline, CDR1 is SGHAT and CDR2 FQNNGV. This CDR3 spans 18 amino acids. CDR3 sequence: CASSQGQGAPPFGNTIYF. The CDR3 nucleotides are TGTGCCAGCAGCCAGGGACAGGGGGCTCCTCCTTTTGGAAACACCATATATTTT.

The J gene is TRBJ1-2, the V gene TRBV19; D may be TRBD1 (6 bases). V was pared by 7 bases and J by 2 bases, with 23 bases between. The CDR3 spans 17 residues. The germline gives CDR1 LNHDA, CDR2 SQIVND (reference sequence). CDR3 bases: TGTGCCAGTATCTCGGACAGCACGACCCTTACGAACTATGGCTACACCTTC. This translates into CASISDSTTLTNYGYTF.

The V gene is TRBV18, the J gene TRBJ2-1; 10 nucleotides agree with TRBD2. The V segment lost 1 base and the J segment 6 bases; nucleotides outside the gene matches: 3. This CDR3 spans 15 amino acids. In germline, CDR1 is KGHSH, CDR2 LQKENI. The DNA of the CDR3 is TGTGCCAGCTCACCACAGCGGGGGGGCGTCAATGAGCAGTTCTTC. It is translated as CASSPQRGGVNEQFF.

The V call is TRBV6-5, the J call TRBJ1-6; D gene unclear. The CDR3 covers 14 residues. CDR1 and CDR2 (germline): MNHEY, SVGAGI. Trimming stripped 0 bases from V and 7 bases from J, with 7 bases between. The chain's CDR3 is CASSYSAKNSPLHF. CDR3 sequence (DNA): TGTGCCAGCAGTTACTCGGCCAAAAATTCACCCCTCCACTTT.

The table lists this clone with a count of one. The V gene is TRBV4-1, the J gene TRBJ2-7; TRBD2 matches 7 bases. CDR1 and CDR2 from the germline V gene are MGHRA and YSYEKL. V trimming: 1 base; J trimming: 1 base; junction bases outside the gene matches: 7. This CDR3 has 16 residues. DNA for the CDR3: TGCGCCAGCAGCCAAGTCCCCAGCGGGATATCCTACGAGCAGTACTTC. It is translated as CASSQVPSGISYEQYF.

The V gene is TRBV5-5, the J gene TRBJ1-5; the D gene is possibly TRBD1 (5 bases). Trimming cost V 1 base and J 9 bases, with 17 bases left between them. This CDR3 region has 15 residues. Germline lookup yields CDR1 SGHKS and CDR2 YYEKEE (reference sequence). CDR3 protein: CASSLILGAVRPQHF. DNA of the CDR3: TGTGCCAGCAGCTTGATCCTTGGGGCGGTTCGGCCCCAGCATTTT.

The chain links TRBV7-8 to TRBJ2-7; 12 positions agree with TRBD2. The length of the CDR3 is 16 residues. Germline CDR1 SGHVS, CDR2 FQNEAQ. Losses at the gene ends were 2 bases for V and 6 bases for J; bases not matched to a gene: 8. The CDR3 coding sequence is TGTGCCAGCAGCTTATCACTGACTAGCGGGGGCTCCGAGCAGTACTTC. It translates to CASSLSLTSGGSEQYF.

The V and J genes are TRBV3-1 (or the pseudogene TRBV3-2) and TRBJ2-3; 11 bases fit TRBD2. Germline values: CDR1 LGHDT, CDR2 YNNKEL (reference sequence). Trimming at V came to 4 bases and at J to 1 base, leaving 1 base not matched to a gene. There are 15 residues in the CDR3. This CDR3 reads CASSPLAGGTDTQYF. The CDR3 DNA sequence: TGTGCCAGCAGCCCACTAGCGGGGGGCACAGATACGCAGTATTTT.

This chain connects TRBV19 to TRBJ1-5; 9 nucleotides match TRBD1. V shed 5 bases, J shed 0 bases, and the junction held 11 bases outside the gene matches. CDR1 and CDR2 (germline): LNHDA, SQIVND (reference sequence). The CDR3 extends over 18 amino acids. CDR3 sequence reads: CASSPGQGPRYSNQPQHF. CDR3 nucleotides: TGTGCCAGTAGTCCGGGACAGGGTCCCCGGTATAGCAATCAGCCCCAGCATTTT.

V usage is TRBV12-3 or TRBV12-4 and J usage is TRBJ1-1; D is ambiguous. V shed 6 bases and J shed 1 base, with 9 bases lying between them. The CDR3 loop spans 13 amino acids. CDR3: CASRINKNTEAFF. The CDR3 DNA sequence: TGTGCCAGCAGGATAAACAAGAACACTGAAGCTTTCTTT.

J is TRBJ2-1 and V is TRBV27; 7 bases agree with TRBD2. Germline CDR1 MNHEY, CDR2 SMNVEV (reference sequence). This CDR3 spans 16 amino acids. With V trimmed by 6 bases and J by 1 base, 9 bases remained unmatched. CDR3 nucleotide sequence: TGTGCCAGCAGAGTTTGGGGGGGAGGATCCTACAATGAGCAGTTCTTC. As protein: CASRVWGGGSYNEQFF.

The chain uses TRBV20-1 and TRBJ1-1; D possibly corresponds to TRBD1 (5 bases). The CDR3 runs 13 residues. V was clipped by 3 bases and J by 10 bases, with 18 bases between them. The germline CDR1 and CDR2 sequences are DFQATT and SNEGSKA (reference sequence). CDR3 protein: CSASPGGGTAAFF. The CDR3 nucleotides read TGCAGTGCTAGTCCCGGGGGTGGGACCGCAGCTTTCTTT.

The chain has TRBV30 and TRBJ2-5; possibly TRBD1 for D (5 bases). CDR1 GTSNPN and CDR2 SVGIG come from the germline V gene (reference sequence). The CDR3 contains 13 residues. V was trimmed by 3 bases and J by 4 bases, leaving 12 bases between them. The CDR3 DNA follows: TGTGCCTGGAGGGTAGGGGATGTAGAGACCCAGTACTTC. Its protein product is CAWRVGDVETQYF.

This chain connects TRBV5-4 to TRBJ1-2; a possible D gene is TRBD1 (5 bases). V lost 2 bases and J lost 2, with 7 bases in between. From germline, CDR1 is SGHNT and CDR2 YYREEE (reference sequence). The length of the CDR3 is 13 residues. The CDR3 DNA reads TGTGCCAGCAGCTTTCCAGGGAACTATGGCTACACCTTC. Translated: CASSFPGNYGYTF.

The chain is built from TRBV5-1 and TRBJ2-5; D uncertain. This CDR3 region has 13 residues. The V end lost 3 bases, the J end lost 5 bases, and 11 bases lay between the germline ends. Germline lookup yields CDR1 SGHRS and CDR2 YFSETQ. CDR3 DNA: TGCGCCAGCAGCTCATATCAGGCCGAGACCCAGTACTTC. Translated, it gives CASSSYQAETQYF.

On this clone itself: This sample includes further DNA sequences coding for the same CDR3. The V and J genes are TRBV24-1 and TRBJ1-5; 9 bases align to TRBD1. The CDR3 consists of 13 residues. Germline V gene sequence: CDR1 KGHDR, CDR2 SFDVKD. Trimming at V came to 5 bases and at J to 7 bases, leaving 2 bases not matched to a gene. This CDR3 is CATSGQGGQPQHF. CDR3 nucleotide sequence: TGTGCCACCAGTGGACAGGGGGGGCAGCCCCAGCATTTT.

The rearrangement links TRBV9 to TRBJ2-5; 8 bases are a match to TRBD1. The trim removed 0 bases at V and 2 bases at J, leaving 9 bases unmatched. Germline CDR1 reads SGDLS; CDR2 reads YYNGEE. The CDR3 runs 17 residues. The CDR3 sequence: CASSVAVRGTGQETQYF. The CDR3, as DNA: TGTGCCAGCAGCGTAGCGGTAAGGGGGACAGGACAAGAGACCCAGTACTTC.

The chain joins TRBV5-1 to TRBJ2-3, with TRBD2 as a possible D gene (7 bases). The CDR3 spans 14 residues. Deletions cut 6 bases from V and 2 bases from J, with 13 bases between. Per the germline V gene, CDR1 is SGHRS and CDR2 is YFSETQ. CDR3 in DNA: TGCGCCAGCACCTGGGGGGGCGACACAGATACGCAGTATTTT. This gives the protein CASTWGGDTDTQYF.

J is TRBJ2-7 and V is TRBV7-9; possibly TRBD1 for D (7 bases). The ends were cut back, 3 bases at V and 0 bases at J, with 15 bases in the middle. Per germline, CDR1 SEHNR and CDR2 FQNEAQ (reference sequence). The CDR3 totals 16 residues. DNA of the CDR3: TGTGCCAGCAGCTTGGAGGGGGCGACGAGCTCCTACGAGCAGTACTTC. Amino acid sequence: CASSLEGATSSYEQYF.